This T cell receptor beta chain is drawn from a study of blood T cell repertoires in COVID-19. Looking at the study overall: Acute-phase and convalescent COVID-19 samples originated in the United States, Italy and Spain. PBMCs, B-cell-depleted T cells, or T cells were the source of the cDNA or gDNA that made up the material.

Measured with immunoSEQ multiplex PCR; TCRdb has only the in-frame clones, and not every one. The repertoire consists of approximately 210,000 clones, with 92% occurring once and the leading ten covering approximately 1.2%. This sequence was found in a young man with acute or convalescent COVID-19. Source material: peripheral blood.

CDR3 coding DNA: TGTGCCAGCAGCCAAGGGGCAAACCATAATGAAAAACTGTTTTTT. This translates into CASSQGANHNEKLFF. This sequence joins TRBV3-1 (or the pseudogene TRBV3-2) and TRBJ1-4; no firm D call. V was clipped by 1 base and J by 4 bases, with 10 bases between them. The CDR3 contains 15 residues. Per the germline V gene, CDR1 is LGHDT and CDR2 is YNNKEL (reference sequence).